The rows below give T cell receptor beta chains drawn from one sample of a study of blood T cell repertoires in COVID-19. Clones were read by immunoSEQ multiplex PCR, and TCRdb kept only the in-frame ones, dropping some. The repertoire consists of 130,000 or so clones, with about three quarters occurring once and the leading ten covering approximately 15%. Sequencing was carried out using peripheral blood. These receptor sequences come from a man over 45 with acute or convalescent COVID-19. The CDR3 runs from the conserved cysteine through the conserved F or W. Fields, in order: D gene, clone size, J gene, V gene, CDR3 protein, CDR3 DNA. D genes are given only for firm matches. The size of a clone is reported for some rows only, either as once, few or many, or as a class for expanded clones.

- | - | TRBJ2-1 | TRBV18 | CASSPQGQSEQFF | TGTGCCAGCTCACCACAGGGGCAAAGTGAGCAGTTCTTC
- | once | TRBJ1-2 | TRBV5-8 | CASSLRTVDYGYTF | TGTGCCAGCAGCCTACGGACAGTGGATTATGGCTACACCTTC
- | - | TRBJ1-4 | TRBV5-6 | CASSLYGGEKLFF | TGTGCCAGCAGCTTGTATGGGGGGGAAAAACTGTTTTTT
- | - | TRBJ1-4 | TRBV2 | CASSGQDTEKLFF | TGTGCCAGCAGTGGTCAGGACACCGAAAAACTGTTTTTT
- | - | TRBJ2-1 | TRBV6-4 | CASSLQGGDYNEQFF | TGTGCCAGCAGCCTACAAGGAGGGGACTACAATGAGCAGTTCTTC
TRBD1 | - | TRBJ1-4 | TRBV2 | CASRPGQGAGKLFF | TGTGCCAGCAGGCCGGGACAGGGGGCCGGAAAACTGTTTTTT
- | - | TRBJ2-1 | TRBV4-1 | CASSQHSARDNEQFF | TGCGCCAGCAGCCAACACTCCGCCCGGGACAATGAGCAGTTCTTC
- | - | TRBJ2-1 | TRBV30 | CAWSQRRSYNEQFF | TGTGCCTGGAGTCAAAGGCGGTCCTACAATGAGCAGTTCTTC
- | - | TRBJ2-7 | TRBV2 | CASSEDPAGRGEQYF | TGTGCCAGCAGTGAAGATCCCGCTGGCCGTGGCGAGCAGTACTTC
- | - | TRBJ2-2 | TRBV28 | CASSSSGQRIGELFF | -
- | - | TRBJ2-6 | TRBV6-2/TRBV6-3 | CASSPPGGSGANVLTF | TGTGCCAGCAGCCCTCCCGGAGGCTCTGGGGCCAACGTCCTGACTTTC
- | - | TRBJ1-1 | TRBV19 | CASSPRAGTEAFF | TGTGCCAGTAGTCCCAGGGCAGGAACTGAAGCTTTCTTT
- | - | TRBJ2-2 | TRBV15 | CATSTHTDYITGELFF | TGTGCCACCAGCACCCATACGGACTACATCACCGGGGAGCTGTTTTTT
- | few | TRBJ2-1 | TRBV2 | CASGRLASSYNEQFF | TGTGCCAGCGGTCGGCTAGCTTCGTCCTACAATGAGCAGTTCTTC
- | - | TRBJ1-4 | TRBV10-3 | CAAAGADEKLFF | TGTGCCGCTGCGGGGGCTGATGAAAAACTGTTTTTT
- | - | TRBJ1-2 | TRBV7-9 | CASAPSVSYGYTF | TGTGCCAGCGCTCCCTCAGTCTCCTATGGCTACACCTTC
- | - | TRBJ1-2 | TRBV21-1 | CASSKEGTANYGYTF | TGTGCCAGCAGCAAAGAAGGGACTGCGAACTATGGCTACACCTTC
- | - | TRBJ2-3 | TRBV6-4 | CASSDKPLSTDTQYF | TGTGCCAGCAGTGATAAGCCGCTGAGCACAGATACGCAGTATTTT
TRBD2 | once | TRBJ2-1 | TRBV29-1 | CSVEASGGVNEQFF | TGCAGCGTTGAAGCTAGCGGGGGGGTAAATGAGCAGTTCTTC
TRBD2 | - | TRBJ2-5 | TRBV10-2 | CASSVSGGRETQYF | TGCGCCAGCAGTGTTAGCGGGGGGAGGGAGACCCAGTACTTC
TRBD2 | - | TRBJ2-3 | TRBV5-4 | CASSSRGGAEDTQYF | TGTGCCAGCAGCTCGCGGGGGGGGGCAGAAGATACGCAGTATTTT
- | - | TRBJ2-1 | TRBV15 | CATSRDPRGSSSYNEQFF | TGTGCCACCAGCAGAGATCCCCGCGGGTCGAGCTCCTACAATGAGCAGTTCTTC
- | - | TRBJ1-2 | TRBV6-1 | CASSETPDRWYGYTF | TGTGCCAGCAGTGAAACCCCCGACAGATGGTATGGCTACACCTTC
- | - | TRBJ1-4 | TRBV2 | CASSYRLTGEKLFF | TGTGCCAGCAGTTACAGACTCACAGGGGAAAAACTGTTTTTT
- | - | TRBJ1-2 | TRBV11-2 | CASSLAWTQRLYGYTF | TGTGCCAGCAGCTTAGCTTGGACACAACGACTCTATGGCTACACCTTC
TRBD1 | - | TRBJ2-1 | TRBV5-6 | CASSRTGSNEQFF | TGTGCCAGCTCACGGACAGGTTCGAATGAGCAGTTCTTC
- | - | TRBJ1-2 | TRBV7-9 | CASSLAKGGRGNYGYTF | TGTGCCAGCAGCTTAGCCAAGGGAGGGAGGGGAAACTATGGCTACACCTTC
TRBD1 | once | TRBJ1-5 | TRBV30 | CAWSAGQEAQPQHF | TGTGCCTGGAGTGCCGGACAGGAAGCTCAGCCCCAGCATTTT
- | - | TRBJ1-2 | TRBV25-1 | CASSEYGGYGYTF | TGTGCCAGCAGTGAATACGGCGGCTATGGCTACACCTTC
- | - | TRBJ1-5 | TRBV27 | CASSLSFLQPQHF | TGTGCCAGCAGTTTATCGTTCCTGCAGCCCCAGCATTTT
- | once | TRBJ2-2 | TRBV11-3 | CASSFLPTVATGELFF | TGTGCCAGCAGCTTCCTCCCGACAGTTGCCACCGGGGAGCTGTTTTTT